This record looks at one T cell receptor beta chain sequence and its context. Trimming took off 1 base at V and 0 bases at J, with 4 bases between the two ends. From germline, CDR1 is SGHDN and CDR2 FVKESK. The CDR3 extends over 13 amino acids. This sample is part of a study of blood T cell repertoires in COVID-19. Overall study context: Both acute and convalescent COVID-19 samples were obtained from the United States, Italy and Spain. PBMCs, B-cell-depleted T cells, or T cells were the source of the cDNA or gDNA that made up the material.

As originally analysed: Reference gene primer amplification yielded estimated nucleated cell counts. Assay: immunoSEQ multiplex PCR; the TCRdb copy retains only in-frame clones and omits some. V, J and clone size are taken as reported in that table, and D and trimming were inferred from the DNA itself. The table records under 350,000 clones, around 88% of them present only once. This rearrangement joins TRBV14 to TRBJ2-7; no clear D gene. The sample was peripheral blood. The clonotype was recovered from a middle-aged man with acute or convalescent COVID-19. The CDR3 region is CASSQGASYEQYF. CDR3 DNA: TGTGCCAGCAGCCAAGGGGCCTCCTACGAGCAGTACTTC. The full variable domain, its missing parts supplied by reference TRBV14 and TRBJ2-7, is EAGVTQFPSHSVIEKGQTVTLRCDPISGHDNLYWYRRVMGKEIKFLLHFVKESKQDESGMPNNRFLAERTGGTYSTLKVQPAELEDSGVYFCASSQGASYEQYFGPGTRLTVT.